These T cell receptor beta chains were read from a single sample in a study of human T cells and chemical hapten exposure. TCRdb re-derived calls from the RACE reads in MiXCR, one entry per CDR3 protein. The table shows 150,000 to 200,000 distinct CDR3 sequences, with 25% to 30% occurring only once. The sample in question was whole blood, obtained in connection with sensitization to the hapten diphenylcyclopropenone (DPC). The receptors shown here come from a woman aged 18-35 years with alopecia areata. Some clones in this sample may be carry-over from other donors' samples. Each CDR3 is given with its conserved first and last residue. The D gene is left open where the match is weak. The size field is filled for only some rows; it gives once, few, many or a size class.

v_gene,d_gene,abundance,j_gene,CDR3nt,CDR3aa
TRBV20-1,-,few,TRBJ2-7,TGCAGTGCTAGCCCCGAGACAGCCTACGAGCAGTACTTC,CSASPETAYEQYF
TRBV5-1,-,-,TRBJ2-2,TGCGCCAGCAGCTTAAAGGCCGCGGACACCGGGGAGCTGTTTTTT,CASSLKAADTGELFF
TRBV7-9,TRBD2,-,TRBJ2-3,TGTGCCAGCAGCTTGGGCAGGACTAGCGGGAGGGCCGGTACAGATACGCAGTATTTT,CASSLGRTSGRAGTDTQYF
TRBV5-1,-,few,TRBJ1-1,TGCGCCAGCAGCTTGGTATTTGGGCCAGGGGAGGCTTTCTTT,CASSLVFGPGEAFF
TRBV5-5,-,-,TRBJ1-1,TGTGCCAGCAGCTTAACGGGTTCCGAAACTTTCTTT,CASSLTGSETFF
TRBV29-1,-,many,TRBJ2-1,TGCAGCGTGCAAGCGGTAAGCTCCTACAATGAGCAGTTCTTC,CSVQAVSSYNEQFF
TRBV29-1,-,few,TRBJ2-2,TGCAGCGTGCGAGGACCGGAGTTGAAGGGGGAGCTGTTTTTT,CSVRGPELKGELFF
TRBV29-1,-,-,TRBJ2-2,TGCAGCGTTGGTCTAGGTACCACCGGGGAGCTGTTTTTT,CSVGLGTTGELFF
TRBV5-5,TRBD2,-,TRBJ2-3,TGTGCCAGCAGCTTGGATGGGGGGGTGACAGATACGCAGTATTTT,CASSLDGGVTDTQYF
TRBV6-2/TRBV6-3,-,few,TRBJ2-2,TGTGCCAGCAAAGGTTCGGGGAGGTATTCCAACGGGGAGCTGTTTTTT,CASKGSGRYSNGELFF
TRBV6-2/TRBV6-3,-,few,TRBJ2-7,TGTGCCAGCCGCTATACCTACGAGCAGTACTTC,CASRYTYEQYF
TRBV24-1,-,once,TRBJ1-3,TGTGCCACCAGGTGGTGGACTGGAGAATCAACCATATATTTT,CATRWWTGESTIYF
TRBV10-3,-,-,TRBJ1-2,TGTGCCATCAGTGACAGCCCGACTGGCTATGGCTACACCTTC,CAISDSPTGYGYTF
TRBV3-1,TRBD2,many,TRBJ2-1,TGTGCCAGCAGTCAATTAGCGGGTAATGAGCAGTTCTTC,CASSQLAGNEQFF
TRBV11-2,-,few,TRBJ2-5,TGTGCCAGCAGCTTAGGACTATCGGGGTCCCAAGAGACCCAGTACTTC,CASSLGLSGSQETQYF
TRBV6-2/TRBV6-3,-,-,TRBJ2-3,TGTGCCAGCAAAGGAGGATTTCAGCCAGTGGATACGCAGTATTTT,CASKGGFQPVDTQYF
TRBV5-1,-,few,TRBJ1-3,TGCGCCAGCAGGTACTCTGGAAACACCATATATTTT,CASRYSGNTIYF
TRBV20-1,-,-,TRBJ2-7,TGCAGTGCCCCCGAATTGGGGAACGAGCAGTACTTC,CSAPELGNEQYF
TRBV29-1,-,many,TRBJ2-3,TGCAGCGTTGACCGGGACAAGACGCAGTATTTT,CSVDRDKTQYF
TRBV28,-,few,TRBJ2-7,TGTGCCAGCATCACCGGGGGCCTCTTCTACGAGCAGTACTTC,CASITGGLFYEQYF
TRBV7-6,TRBD2,-,TRBJ2-7,TGTGCCAGCAGCATTAGCGGGACCTACGAGCAGTACTTC,CASSISGTYEQYF
TRBV7-2,-,-,TRBJ1-3,TGTGCCAGCAGCCCTTTGCCCGGGCAGGGCTCTGGAAACACCATATATTTT,CASSPLPGQGSGNTIYF
TRBV20-1,TRBD2,few,TRBJ2-3,TGCAGTGCTAGAGATTTCGGGGGGGGCCCAGATACGCAGTATTTT,CSARDFGGGPDTQYF
TRBV11-2,TRBD2,few,TRBJ2-1,TGTGCCAGCAGCCCTAGACTAGCGGACAATGAGCAGTTCTTC,CASSPRLADNEQFF
TRBV5-1,TRBD1,-,TRBJ2-1,TGCGCCAGCAGCGTGGACAGGGGCTCCTACAATGAGCAGTTCTTC,CASSVDRGSYNEQFF
TRBV5-6,-,few,TRBJ2-7,TGTGCCAGCACCCGTCCCCTAGGCGAGCAGTACTTC,CASTRPLGEQYF
TRBV7-3,-,-,TRBJ2-7,TGTGCCAGCAGGTCTACGGGGGAGCAGTACTTC,CASRSTGEQYF
TRBV6-6,-,few,TRBJ1-6,TGTGCCAGCAGTAAACAGGAAGGGCGGTATAATTCACCCCTCCACTTT,CASSKQEGRYNSPLHF
TRBV5-4,-,-,TRBJ1-3,TGTGCCAGCAGCGGTGGGAGCTGGGACTCTGGAAACACCATATATTTT,CASSGGSWDSGNTIYF
TRBV18,-,few,TRBJ1-1,TGTGCCAGCTCGACGGACAGGAACACTGAAGCTTTCTTT,CASSTDRNTEAFF
TRBV4-1,TRBD1,-,TRBJ2-7,TGCGCCAGCAGCCCTGGGACAGGGAAGACCTACGAGCAGTACTTC,CASSPGTGKTYEQYF
TRBV12-3/TRBV12-4,-,few,TRBJ1-6,TGTGCCAGCAGTTTAGCAGGGTTAAGATCACCCCTCCACTTT,CASSLAGLRSPLHF
TRBV9,-,-,TRBJ2-3,TGTGCCAGCAGCTCCCACAGTCCCACAGATACGCAGTATTTT,CASSSHSPTDTQYF
TRBV4-1,-,-,TRBJ2-5,TGCGCCAGCAGCCAAGATCACCGTCAGGGGGGAGAGACCCAGTACTTC,CASSQDHRQGGETQYF
TRBV15,TRBD2,-,TRBJ2-1,TGTGCCACCAGCAGAGGCACTAGCGGGAGCGATGAGCAGTTCTTC,CATSRGTSGSDEQFF
TRBV12-3/TRBV12-4,-,-,TRBJ2-5,TGCGCCAGCAGTTTAGCGGTTGGGGGCCATTTGGAGACCCAGTACTTC,CASSLAVGGHLETQYF
TRBV7-9,-,-,TRBJ2-1,TGTGCCAGCACCTCAGGGGAGGTACGCCATGAGCAGTTCTTC,CASTSGEVRHEQFF
TRBV20-1,-,-,TRBJ1-1,TGCAGTGCTAGTGGGCGAGAAGGCCTGAGGACTGAAGCTTTCTTT,CSASGREGLRTEAFF
TRBV4-3,TRBD1,few,TRBJ1-2,TGCGCCAGCAGCCCGTCTACACAGGGGGCTAGGGATGGCTACACCTTC,CASSPSTQGARDGYTF
TRBV7-2,-,-,TRBJ1-5,TGTGCCAGCAGCTTAGACGGGGCGAGCAATCAGCCCCAGCATTTT,CASSLDGASNQPQHF
TRBV7-9,-,-,TRBJ1-2,TGTGCCAGCAGCTTAGGGGACTCCTATGGCTACACCTTC,CASSLGDSYGYTF
TRBV27,TRBD2,few,TRBJ2-1,TGTGCCAGCAGATTAGCGGGGTACTCCTACAATGAGCAGTTCTTC,CASRLAGYSYNEQFF
TRBV29-1,-,few,TRBJ2-1,TGCAGCGTTCGGAGGGGGCGCGCTGAGCAGTTCTTC,CSVRRGRAEQFF
TRBV11-2,-,-,TRBJ2-1,TGTGCCAGCAGCTTAGACTTCGGGCAGGGGAGGATGAAGAACTACAATGAGCAGTTCTTC,CASSLDFGQGRMKNYNEQFF
TRBV5-1,-,few,TRBJ2-3,TGCGCCAGCAGCTTGGACGGGGCAGATACGCAGTATTTT,CASSLDGADTQYF
TRBV19,TRBD1,-,TRBJ1-2,TGTGCCAGTAGTAACAGGGGGCGGTTCGATGGCTACACCTTC,CASSNRGRFDGYTF
TRBV6-4,TRBD1,-,TRBJ2-2,TGTGCCAGCAGTACGGGACAGGGGAACACCGGGGAGCTGTTTTTT,CASSTGQGNTGELFF
TRBV15,-,-,TRBJ2-1,TGTGCCACCAGCAGAGATATAAGGGAGCAGTTCTTC,CATSRDIREQFF
TRBV4-3,TRBD2,-,TRBJ2-7,TGCGCCAGCAGCCGAACTACATCGGGACTAGCCTCCTACGAGCAGTACTTC,CASSRTTSGLASYEQYF
TRBV9,-,few,TRBJ1-1,TGTGCCAGCAGCACCCAAACAGGGCTCGGCACTGAAGCTTTCTTT,CASSTQTGLGTEAFF
TRBV20-1,-,few,TRBJ1-5,TGCAGTGCTAGATATGGGACACCAGGTCAGCCCCAGCATTTT,CSARYGTPGQPQHF
TRBV20-1,-,once,TRBJ1-1,TGCAGTGCTAGAGAGAGCGTGAACACTGAAGCTTTCTTT,CSARESVNTEAFF
TRBV29-1,-,-,TRBJ1-1,TGCAGCGTAATAGGGGGATCTGAAGCTTTCTTT,CSVIGGSEAFF
TRBV7-3,-,few,TRBJ2-1,TGTGCCAGCAGCTTAACGGCAGGGGCATGGAGCTCCTACAATGAGCAGTTCTTC,CASSLTAGAWSSYNEQFF
TRBV20-1,TRBD2,many,TRBJ2-2,TGCAGTGCTAGTTCGGCGGGGGTCAGGGCCGGGGAGCTGTTTTTT,CSASSAGVRAGELFF
TRBV4-1,TRBD2,-,TRBJ2-7,TGCGCCAGCAGCCAAGGATCACTAGCGGGGGGCCACGAGCAGTACTTC,CASSQGSLAGGHEQYF
TRBV7-3,-,-,TRBJ1-1,TGTGCCAGCAGCTTAGAAGCCAGGAGGGAAGCTTTCTTT,CASSLEARREAFF